This is a list of T cell receptor beta chains from one sample in a study of radiotherapy plus CTLA-4 blockade in lung cancer. Measured with immunoSEQ multiplex PCR; TCRdb has only the in-frame clones, and not every one. The sample holds over 60,000 clones, around 87% seen once. The specimen comprised peripheral blood, sampled from a patient treated with radiotherapy plus ipilimumab. The receptors were gathered from a human donor with non-small cell lung cancer that progressed on radiotherapy plus ipilimumab. Each CDR3 is given with its conserved first and last residue.

V gene: TRBV7-2
CDR3 protein: CASSLGSGRTDNEQFF

V gene: TRBV5-4
CDR3 protein: CASSDTRLANEQFF

V gene: TRBV18
CDR3 protein: CASSPDPAGVGTEAFF

V gene: TRBV7-2
CDR3 protein: CASSLGLGEDTQYF

V gene: TRBV29-1
CDR3 protein: CSVEPGYGYTF

V gene: TRBV2
CDR3 protein: CASSRYSREQYF

V gene: TRBV9
CDR3 protein: CASSVPGQQETQYF

V gene: TRBV11-2
CDR3 protein: CASSPIGRAGIYEQYF

V gene: TRBV19
CDR3 protein: CASKVTGELFF

V gene: TRBV9
CDR3 protein: CASSVSGRNQPQHF

V gene: TRBV5-6
CDR3 protein: CASSLLRGGQETQYF

V gene: TRBV5-1
CDR3 protein: CASSMSGRSDEQFF

V gene: TRBV29-1
CDR3 protein: CSVSGTSVYNEQFF

V gene: TRBV10-3
CDR3 protein: CAISPQDRVYEQYF

V gene: TRBV27
CDR3 protein: CASSPLGLAGAYEQYF

V gene: TRBV9
CDR3 protein: CASSVGLAAYNEQFF

V gene: TRBV5-1
CDR3 protein: CASARTSGLYEQYF

V gene: TRBV30
CDR3 protein: CAQSLWGSQDTQYF

V gene: TRBV6-1
CDR3 protein: CASNRVLSTNEKLFF

V gene: TRBV9
CDR3 protein: CASSRSTGALTDTQYF

V gene: TRBV5-1
CDR3 protein: CASSETTGNTGELFF

V gene: TRBV25-1
CDR3 protein: CASSEPAPGAPTDTQYF

V gene: TRBV7-2
CDR3 protein: CASSPGFSRHYEQYF

V gene: TRBV6-1
CDR3 protein: CASSQTGVRNIQYF

V gene: TRBV5-1
CDR3 protein: CASSSGDQSTDTQYF

V gene: TRBV19
CDR3 protein: CASSDRVNQPQHF

V gene: TRBV5-1
CDR3 protein: CASSAYRVQSYNEQFF

V gene: TRBV5-4
CDR3 protein: CASSLGGGSSQETQYF

V gene: TRBV2
CDR3 protein: CASSEAIHSGLSYEQYF

V gene: TRBV7-9
CDR3 protein: CASSLGTTYGYTF

V gene: TRBV11-2
CDR3 protein: CASSFGEGARGNTIYF

V gene: TRBV2
CDR3 protein: CASRGSQNTEAFF

V gene: TRBV2
CDR3 protein: CASRRVAGYYNEQFF

V gene: TRBV7-8
CDR3 protein: CASSLSFSAQETQYF

V gene: TRBV15
CDR3 protein: CATSRDQVNTEAFF

V gene: TRBV30
CDR3 protein: CAWSPGTGEEKLFF

V gene: TRBV11-2
CDR3 protein: CASSPQAGGSFGETQYF

V gene: TRBV7-3
CDR3 protein: CASSLNRDRATEAFF

V gene: TRBV4-1
CDR3 protein: CASSQERRSYNEQFF

V gene: TRBV5-1
CDR3 protein: CASTPWGEGEAFF

V gene: TRBV6-5
CDR3 protein: CASRRGQGRETQYF

V gene: TRBV10-2
CDR3 protein: CATEPGQAKQETQYF

V gene: TRBV27
CDR3 protein: CASSFKPGGETQYF

V gene: TRBV6-6
CDR3 protein: CATGRPTYEQYF

V gene: TRBV5-6
CDR3 protein: CASSPTGVVYGYTF

V gene: TRBV25-1
CDR3 protein: CASSELWEKLFF